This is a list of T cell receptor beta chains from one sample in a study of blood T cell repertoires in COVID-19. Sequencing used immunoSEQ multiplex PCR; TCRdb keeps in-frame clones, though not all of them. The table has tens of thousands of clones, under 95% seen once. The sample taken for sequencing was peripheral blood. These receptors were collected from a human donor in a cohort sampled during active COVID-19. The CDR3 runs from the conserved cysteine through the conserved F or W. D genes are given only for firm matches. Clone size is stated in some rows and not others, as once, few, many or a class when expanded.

CDR3: CASRVSLGQGYEQYF; DNA: TGTGCCAGTAGAGTGTCGTTGGGACAGGGCTACGAGCAGTACTTC; J: TRBJ2-7; size: -; V: TRBV19; D: TRBD1
CDR3: CASSGTGGTEAFF; DNA: TGTGCCAGCTCAGGTACAGGGGGCACTGAAGCTTTCTTT; J: TRBJ1-1; size: -; V: TRBV18; D: TRBD1
CDR3: CASGWGGAEAFF; DNA: TGTGCCAGCGGCTGGGGGGGAGCTGAAGCTTTCTTT; J: TRBJ1-1; size: -; V: TRBV27; D: -
CDR3: CASSSPVVAPSTDTQYF; DNA: TGCGCCAGCAGCTCCCCGGTCGTTGCCCCTAGCACAGATACGCAGTATTTT; J: TRBJ2-3; size: -; V: TRBV5-1; D: -
CDR3: CASSLGQDSGNTIYF; DNA: TGTGCCAGCAGCCTCGGACAGGACTCTGGAAACACCATATATTTT; J: TRBJ1-3; size: -; V: TRBV11-2; D: TRBD1
CDR3: CASKSYGGTEAFF; DNA: TGTGCCAGCAAGAGCTACGGGGGCACTGAAGCTTTCTTT; J: TRBJ1-1; size: -; V: TRBV6-5; D: -
CDR3: CASSQPEVRDRADNEQFF; DNA: TGCGCCAGCAGTCAGCCGGAGGTCCGGGACAGGGCAGACAATGAGCAGTTCTTC; J: TRBJ2-1; size: -; V: TRBV23-1; D: TRBD1
CDR3: CASSLRLGLEVYEQYF; DNA: TGTGCCAGCAGCTTAAGGCTGGGACTAGAGGTCTACGAGCAGTACTTC; J: TRBJ2-7; size: -; V: TRBV11-2; D: TRBD2
CDR3: CASSSPIGSSGGANEQFF; DNA: TGTGCCAGCAGCTCTCCTATTGGGTCTAGCGGGGGGGCCAATGAGCAGTTCTTC; J: TRBJ2-1; size: -; V: TRBV11-2; D: TRBD2
CDR3: CASSHNRGYGYTF; DNA: TGCGCCAGCAGCCATAACAGGGGATATGGCTACACCTTC; J: TRBJ1-2; size: -; V: TRBV5-1; D: TRBD1
CDR3: CASSYTGDTEAFF; DNA: TGTGCCAGCAGCTATACAGGGGACACTGAAGCTTTCTTT; J: TRBJ1-1; size: once; V: TRBV3-1/TRBV3-2; D: TRBD1
CDR3: CASSLFGGNRGGYTF; DNA: TGTGCCAGCAGTTTATTTGGGGGAAACAGGGGGGGCTACACCTTC; J: TRBJ1-2; size: -; V: TRBV27; D: TRBD1
CDR3: CASGGGSSGNTIYF; DNA: TGTGCCAGCGGGGGGGGGAGCTCTGGAAACACCATATATTTT; J: TRBJ1-3; size: -; V: TRBV3-1/TRBV3-2; D: -
CDR3: CARSFLVERQPQHF; DNA: TGTGCCAGAAGCTTCCTCGTGGAGAGGCAGCCCCAGCATTTT; J: TRBJ1-5; size: -; V: TRBV5-3; D: -
CDR3: CASSLERGIKTQYF; DNA: TGTGCCAGCAGCTTAGAACGGGGAATAAAGACCCAGTACTTC; J: TRBJ2-5; size: -; V: TRBV7-2; D: -
CDR3: CASSPGVDTNTYEQYF; DNA: TGTGCCAGCAGCCCCGGGGTAGACACTAATACCTACGAGCAGTACTTC; J: TRBJ2-7; size: -; V: TRBV7-6; D: -
CDR3: CASSPDRRGRIYGYTF; DNA: TGCGCCAGCAGCCCAGATCGGAGGGGGCGCATCTATGGCTACACCTTC; J: TRBJ1-2; size: once; V: TRBV4-3; D: TRBD1
CDR3: CASSLTPGETGANVLTF; DNA: TGCGCCAGCAGCCTAACACCAGGGGAAACTGGGGCCAACGTCCTGACTTTC; J: TRBJ2-6; size: -; V: TRBV5-1; D: -
CDR3: CASSQGGGHDNQPQHF; DNA: TGCGCCAGCAGCCAAGGCGGGGGGCACGACAATCAGCCCCAGCATTTT; J: TRBJ1-5; size: -; V: TRBV4-1; D: -
CDR3: CASGLNPTAASNQPQHF; DNA: TGTGCTAGTGGTTTAAATCCCACGGCGGCCAGCAATCAGCCCCAGCATTTT; J: TRBJ1-5; size: -; V: TRBV12-5; D: -
CDR3: CASSADRNTEAFF; DNA: TGTGCCAGCTCAGCCGACAGGAACACTGAAGCTTTCTTT; J: TRBJ1-1; size: -; V: TRBV18; D: -
CDR3: CASSPTATNEKLFF; DNA: TGTGCCAGCTCACCCACAGCAACTAATGAAAAACTGTTTTTT; J: TRBJ1-4; size: -; V: TRBV18; D: -
CDR3: CASRPTGAFSYEQYF; DNA: TGTGCCAGCAGACCGACAGGGGCTTTTTCCTACGAGCAGTACTTC; J: TRBJ2-7; size: once; V: TRBV2; D: TRBD1
CDR3: CASSPLPPYRATSYEQYF; DNA: TGTGCCAGCAGCCCACTACCACCATACAGGGCGACCAGCTACGAGCAGTACTTC; J: TRBJ2-7; size: -; V: TRBV3-1/TRBV3-2; D: -
CDR3: CASSKGTGGEKLFF; DNA: TGTGCCAGCAGCAAAGGGACAGGGGGTGAAAAACTGTTTTTT; J: TRBJ1-4; size: -; V: TRBV21-1; D: -
CDR3: CASSQTPRYEQYF; DNA: TGTGCCAGCAGTCAGACGCCCAGGTACGAGCAGTACTTC; J: TRBJ2-7; size: -; V: TRBV6-2/TRBV6-3; D: -
CDR3: CASSLSGGYSNQPQHF; DNA: TGTGCCAGCAGTTTAAGCGGGGGATATAGCAATCAGCCCCAGCATTTT; J: TRBJ1-5; size: -; V: TRBV27; D: -
CDR3: CASSFRAEETQYF; DNA: TGTGCCAGCAGTTTTCGTGCAGAAGAGACCCAGTACTTC; J: TRBJ2-5; size: -; V: TRBV27; D: -
CDR3: CASSTKGLGLQETQYF; DNA: TGTGCCAGTAGCACAAAGGGGTTGGGACTACAAGAGACCCAGTACTTC; J: TRBJ2-5; size: -; V: TRBV19; D: TRBD2
CDR3: CASSLERGVETQYF; DNA: TGTGCCAGCAGCTTAGAAAGGGGTGTGGAGACCCAGTACTTC; J: TRBJ2-5; size: -; V: TRBV11-2; D: -
CDR3: CASTFDRASGKLFF; DNA: TGTGCCAGTACTTTTGACAGGGCGTCGGGAAAACTGTTTTTT; J: TRBJ1-4; size: few; V: TRBV19; D: TRBD1
CDR3: CASSQGGVGTEAFF; DNA: TGTGCCAGCAGCCAAGGCGGGGTCGGGACTGAAGCTTTCTTT; J: TRBJ1-1; size: -; V: TRBV14; D: -
CDR3: CASSQGVLGPGNEQYF; DNA: TGCGCCAGCAGCCAAGGGGTATTAGGACCAGGGAACGAGCAGTACTTC; J: TRBJ2-7; size: -; V: TRBV4-3; D: -